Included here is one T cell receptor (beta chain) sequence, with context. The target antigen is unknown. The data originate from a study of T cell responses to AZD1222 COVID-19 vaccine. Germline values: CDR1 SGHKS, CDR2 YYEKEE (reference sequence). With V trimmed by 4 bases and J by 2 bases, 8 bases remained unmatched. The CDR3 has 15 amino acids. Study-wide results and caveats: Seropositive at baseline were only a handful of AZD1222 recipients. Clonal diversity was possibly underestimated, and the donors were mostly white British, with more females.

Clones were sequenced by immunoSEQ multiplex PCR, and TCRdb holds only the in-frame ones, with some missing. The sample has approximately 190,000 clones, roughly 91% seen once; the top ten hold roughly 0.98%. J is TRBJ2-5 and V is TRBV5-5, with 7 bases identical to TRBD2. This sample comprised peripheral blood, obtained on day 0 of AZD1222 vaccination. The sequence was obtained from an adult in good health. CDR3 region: CASSEKLAMQETQYF. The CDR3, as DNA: TGTGCCAGCAGCGAAAAACTAGCGATGCAAGAGACCCAGTACTTC.